The T cell receptor beta chain under discussion was sequenced for a study of T cells in Graves' hyperthyroidism and ophthalmopathy. This clonotype was seen repeatedly, ten times or more. The junction departs from germline at one end; a sequencing error may be responsible. The CDR3 spans 13 residues. CDR1 is SSHAT and CDR2 is FNYEAQ in the germline V gene (reference sequence). TCR beta CDR3 regions were amplified from RNA transcripts. The TCR CDR3 was amplified in a first-round RT-PCR using the HTBI primer set. TCRdb processed the multiplex PCR reads anew with MiXCR; each CDR3 protein has one entry. The table shows 85,000 to 110,000 distinct CDR3 sequences, with approximately 50% occurring only once.

The sequence derives from a man between 35 and 55 years old with Graves' hyperthyroidism. The chain carries TRBV7-7 and TRBJ2-7; the match to TRBD2 covers 10 bases. Material: blood. This CDR3 is CASSPGTSAEQYF. The DNA of the CDR3 is TGTGCTAGCAGCCCCGGGACTAGCGCCGAGCAGTACTTC.